The 22 T cell receptor beta chains presented below share a single source sample, sequenced in a study of blood T cell repertoires in COVID-19. Measured with immunoSEQ multiplex PCR; TCRdb has only the in-frame clones, and not every one. Here the sample spans approximately 200,000 clones, around 88% being singletons. Sequencing was performed on peripheral blood. Receptors originate from a woman in her twenties or thirties with acute or convalescent COVID-19.

The chain is built from TRBV11-3 and TRBJ2-5, with D tentatively TRBD2 (5 bases). Germline V gene sequence: CDR1 SGHNT, CDR2 YENEEA. This CDR3 contains 14 residues. V was pared by 1 base and J by 2 bases, with 8 bases between. The CDR3 bases are TGTGCCAGCAGCTTAGTCCGGGAACAAGAGACCCAGTACTTC. Protein sequence: CASSLVREQETQYF.

V usage is TRBV7-2 and J usage is TRBJ2-1, with 7 positions matching TRBD2. CDR1 and CDR2 from the germline V gene are SGHTA and FQGNSA. This CDR3 region has 14 residues. V gave up 0 bases and J gave up 14 bases; unmatched junction bases: 10. The CDR3 loop reads CASSLAGAGVSKFF. Written as DNA, the CDR3 is TGTGCCAGCAGCTTAGCCGGGGCGGGAGTGAGCAAGTTCTTC. Based on the CDR3 plus reference TRBV7-2 and TRBJ2-1, the full variable domain is GAGVSQSPSNKVTEKGKDVELRCDPISGHTALYWYRQSLGQGLEFLIYFQGNSAPDKSGLPSDRFSAERTGGSVSTLTIQRTQQEDSAVYLCASSLAGAGVSKFFGPGTRLTVL.

The rearrangement links TRBV12-3 or TRBV12-4 to TRBJ2-1; D ambiguous. Deletions cut 3 bases from V and 10 bases from J, with 13 bases between. The CDR3 covers 13 residues. The DNA for the CDR3 is TGTGCCAGCAGTTTCAAACGGGTCCTAGAGCAGTTCTTC. Its protein is CASSFKRVLEQFF.

The CDR3 nucleotides are TGTGCCACCAGCAGAGCGGTGGGCCCCAACAATGAGCAGTTCTTC. It translates to CATSRAVGPNNEQFF. This sequence joins TRBV15 and TRBJ2-1; D is unresolved. With 1 base removed from V and 5 bases from J, the gap between germline ends came to 12 bases. Germline V gene sequence: CDR1 LNHNV, CDR2 YYDKDF (reference sequence). This CDR3 comprises 15 residues. The entire variable domain, with the rest obtained from reference TRBV15 and TRBJ2-1, is as follows: DAMVIQNPRYQVTQFGKPVTLSCSQTLNHNVMYWYQQKSSQAPKLLFHYYDKDFNNEADTPDNFQSRRPNTSFCFLDIRSPGLGDTAMYLCATSRAVGPNNEQFFGPGTRLTVL.

V usage is TRBV10-3 and J usage is TRBJ2-1; 12 bases align to TRBD2. The germline V gene has CDR1 ENHRY and CDR2 SYGVKD. This CDR3 spans 18 amino acids. J gave up 6 bases and V 0 bases, and 9 bases lay outside the gene matches. The CDR3 reads CAISESASGRAPFNEQFF. The CDR3 bases are TGTGCCATCAGTGAGTCGGCTAGCGGGAGGGCCCCGTTCAATGAGCAGTTCTTC.

V is TRBV25-1 and J is TRBJ1-1; D is undetermined. This CDR3 region has 12 residues. V lost 3 bases, J lost 4 bases, and 6 bases lay in between. CDR1 MGHDK and CDR2 SYGVNS come from the germline V gene. CDR3 in DNA: TGTGCCAGCAGTGATGGGCCCACTGAAGCTTTCTTT. This sequence encodes CASSDGPTEAFF.

The CDR3 region has the DNA TGTGCCAGCAGCGATCGACAGGGAGTCGGCACTGAAGCTTTCTTT. Translated: CASSDRQGVGTEAFF. The chain uses TRBV9 and TRBJ1-1; TRBD1 agrees at 7 bases. Germline V gives CDR1 SGDLS, CDR2 YYNGEE. With 3 bases clipped from V and 4 bases from J, the junction kept 9 bases outside the gene matches. The CDR3 loop spans 15 amino acids.

The J gene is TRBJ2-3, the V gene TRBV7-9, with no clear D. The CDR3 loop spans 13 amino acids. The V end lost 1 base, the J end lost 3 bases, and 5 bases lay between the germline ends. Germline V lookup: CDR1 SEHNR, CDR2 FQNEAQ (reference sequence). CDR3 sequence reads: CASSLGGTDTQYF. CDR3 bases: TGTGCCAGCAGCTTAGGAGGAACAGATACGCAGTATTTT.

This chain connects TRBV4-2 to TRBJ1-5, with TRBD1 as a possible D gene (6 bases). Trimming stripped 8 bases from V and 2 bases from J, with 10 bases between. The CDR3 sequence is 13 residues long. Germline loops: CDR1 LGHNA, CDR2 YNFKEQ. As DNA, the CDR3 is TGTGCCAGCTCTAAGGGGGGCAATCAGCCCCAGCATTTT. Amino acids: CASSKGGNQPQHF.

This clone was observed once. The CDR3 loop reads CASSPQREGNIQYF. DNA for the CDR3: TGTGCCAGCTCACCGCAGCGGGAGGGGAACATTCAGTACTTC. V gene TRBV18 combines with J gene TRBJ2-4; 10 bases agree with TRBD2. Germline lookup yields CDR1 KGHSH and CDR2 LQKENI. V lost 3 bases, J lost 7 bases, and 3 bases stayed unmatched. CDR3 length equals 14 residues.

This chain connects TRBV28 to TRBJ2-3, with 9 bases aligning to TRBD2. Germline V CDR1 and CDR2: MDHEN, SYDVKM. The CDR3 has 16 amino acids. The junction had 9 bases not matched to a gene; V was cut back by 6 bases and J by 2 bases. The CDR3 is CASSITGTSSTDTQYF. The CDR3 DNA is TGTGCCAGCAGCATTACCGGGACTAGCTCCACAGATACGCAGTATTTT.

CDR3 in amino acids: CASSPIGGGYTF. CDR3 bases: TGTGCCAGTAGTCCCATTGGGGGGGGCTACACCTTC. This chain connects TRBV19 to TRBJ1-2; maybe TRBD1 (5 bases). V was pared by 5 bases and J by 8 bases, with 12 bases between. Germline V gene data show CDR1 as LNHDA and CDR2 as SQIVND (reference sequence). This CDR3 is built from 12 residues.

The J gene is TRBJ2-2, the V gene TRBV30, with D possibly matching TRBD1 (5 bases). The germline V gene encodes CDR1 GTSNPN and CDR2 SVGIG (reference sequence). Trimming stripped 2 bases from V and 7 bases from J, with 8 bases between. This CDR3 region has 12 residues. The CDR3 here is CAWSRGFGELFF. CDR3 nucleotide sequence: TGTGCCTGGAGTAGGGGCTTCGGGGAGCTGTTTTTT.

The chain uses TRBV9 and TRBJ2-7; tentative D call: TRBD1 (5 bases). Per the germline V gene, CDR1 is SGDLS and CDR2 is YYNGEE. There are 16 residues in the CDR3. Trimming took off 0 bases at V and 4 bases at J, with 17 bases between the two ends. Here the CDR3 reads CASSVGVTGGIYEQYF. In nucleotides, the CDR3 is TGTGCCAGCAGCGTAGGGGTAACAGGTGGAATATACGAGCAGTACTTC.

This rearrangement joins TRBV7-9 to TRBJ1-1; D may be TRBD1 (5 bases). V dropped 1 base and J dropped 1 base, with 13 bases sitting between them. This CDR3 has 16 residues. Germline V gives CDR1 SEHNR, CDR2 FQNEAQ (reference sequence). The CDR3 sequence is CASSLEYYRTNTEAFF. Here the CDR3 DNA reads TGTGCCAGCAGCTTAGAGTATTACAGGACGAACACTGAAGCTTTCTTT.

The V and J genes are TRBV6-6 and TRBJ2-2, with D possibly matching TRBD2 (5 bases). The V end lost 4 bases, the J end lost 1 base, and 10 bases lay between the germline ends. The germline V gene has CDR1 MNHNY and CDR2 SVGAGI (reference sequence). The CDR3 covers 15 residues. Here the CDR3 reads CASSSDYWNTGELFF. The CDR3 region has the DNA TGTGCCAGCAGTTCCGACTATTGGAACACCGGGGAGCTGTTTTTT.

This clone appeared once. This chain links TRBV10-1 with TRBJ2-2, with 10 nucleotides matching TRBD2. With V trimmed by 0 bases and J by 9 bases, 4 bases remained unmatched. The CDR3 is 15 residues long. Germline V lookup: CDR1 WNHNN, CDR2 SYGVQD (reference sequence). In DNA, the CDR3 is TGCGCCAGCAGTGAGTCGGGGACTAGCGAGTGGGAGCTGTTTTTT. This encodes CASSESGTSEWELFF.

The CDR3 here is CASSLKDTNYGYTF. The CDR3 nucleotides read TGCGCCAGCAGCTTAAAAGACACGAACTATGGCTACACCTTC. The chain joins TRBV5-1 to TRBJ1-2; D not resolved. V was pared by 2 bases and J by 2 bases, with 10 bases between. Germline CDR1 SGHRS, CDR2 YFSETQ. CDR3 length: 14 amino acids.

The rearrangement links TRBV9 to TRBJ2-3, with 7 nucleotides matching TRBD2. The J segment lost 5 bases and the V segment lost 0 bases, leaving 9 bases of the junction unmatched. This CDR3 comprises 16 residues. Germline loops: CDR1 SGDLS, CDR2 YYNGEE. The CDR3 nucleotides are TGTGCCAGCAGCGTAGGTGGCGGGAGAGAGGGAGATACGCAGTATTTT. Its protein is CASSVGGGREGDTQYF.

This clone was seen a single time. This chain links TRBV5-1 with TRBJ1-5, with a possible D match to TRBD1 (5 bases). The CDR3 runs 14 residues. From germline, CDR1 is SGHRS and CDR2 YFSETQ. Trimming took off 4 bases at V and 4 bases at J, with 12 bases between the two ends. In DNA, the CDR3 is TGCGCCAGCAGCATCGGGGGATCGAATCAGCCCCAGCATTTT. Its protein product is CASSIGGSNQPQHF.

The chain has TRBV6-1 and TRBJ1-2; D uncertain. Trimming removed 1 base at V and 2 bases at J, with 8 bases between. The CDR3 consists of 14 residues. The germline V gene encodes CDR1 MNHNS and CDR2 SASEGT. The CDR3 loop reads CASSEVTGNYGYTF. As DNA, the CDR3 is TGTGCCAGCAGTGAAGTGACGGGGAACTATGGCTACACCTTC.

This chain links TRBV6-1 with TRBJ1-2, with D perhaps TRBD1 (6 bases). This CDR3 contains 14 residues. V was shortened by 3 bases and J by 6 bases, with 14 bases between the two germline ends. Germline V gives CDR1 MNHNS, CDR2 SASEGT. CDR3 residues: CASSDRGPMDGYTF. Here the CDR3 DNA reads TGTGCCAGCAGTGACAGGGGCCCTATGGATGGCTACACCTTC.